The next 20 T cell receptor beta chains were all read from a single sample in a study of shared clonotypes between healthy human individuals. Data came from immunoSEQ multiplex PCR; TCRdb stores just in-frame clones and leaves some out. The data hold 2,100,000 or so clones, with 90% to 97% observed a single time. Sequences were obtained from naive CD4+ T cells sorted from blood. Sample subset: CD45RA+ positively selected. The source is a man aged 18 to 35 in good health.

The V call is TRBV28, the J call TRBJ1-2; TRBD1 agrees at 7 bases. Germline values: CDR1 MDHEN, CDR2 SYDVKM. Trimming at V came to 10 bases and at J to 4 bases, leaving 12 bases not matched to a gene. The CDR3 covers 14 residues. CDR3 DNA sequence: TGTGCCATACCCAGGGGGAATCAGAGCTATGGCTACACCTTC. This codes for CAIPRGNQSYGYTF.

This chain joins TRBV7-2 and TRBJ1-1; D is perhaps TRBD1 (6 bases). Trimming cost V 5 bases and J 6 bases, with 22 bases left between them. The germline gives CDR1 SGHTA, CDR2 FQGNSA. The CDR3 contains 16 residues. The CDR3 coding sequence is TGTGCCAGCAGCCGATCTATAACAGGGCGGGGGGCTGAAGCTTTCTTT. Translated, it gives CASSRSITGRGAEAFF.

This sequence joins TRBV7-8 and TRBJ2-7; D call uncertain. The V end was cut by 4 bases, the J end by 2 bases, with 9 bases between. Germline CDR1 SGHVS, CDR2 FQNEAQ. The CDR3 totals 13 residues. This CDR3 reads CASSSNRPYEQYF. CDR3 in DNA: TGTGCCAGCAGCTCGAACAGACCCTACGAGCAGTACTTC.

The rearrangement links TRBV10-3 to TRBJ1-1, with D uncertain. CDR1 is ENHRY, CDR2 SYGVKD, per germline. This CDR3 comprises 14 residues. The V and J ends lost 4 bases and 7 bases respectively, with 16 bases between them. CDR3 sequence reads: CAISAHPRAVEAFF. The CDR3 DNA follows: TGTGCCATCAGTGCCCACCCGAGGGCGGTTGAAGCTTTCTTT.

The DNA for the CDR3 is TGTGCCAGCAGCTTAGGAACTGATGGCTACACCTTC. Residues: CASSLGTDGYTF. The chain recombines TRBV7-2 with TRBJ1-2; unclear D gene. The CDR3 has 12 residues. CDR1 and CDR2 from the germline V gene are SGHTA and FQGNSA. V lost 1 base, J lost 6 bases, and 6 bases lay in between.

A remark on this clone: In the same sample, other DNA sequences code for this CDR3. J is TRBJ2-7 and V is TRBV5-4; 11 bases map to TRBD1. The CDR3 totals 15 residues. From germline, CDR1 is SGHNT and CDR2 YYREEE (reference sequence). Trimming cost V 4 bases and J 0 bases; bases outside gene matches: 3. As DNA, the CDR3 is TGTGCCAGCAGCCTCGGACAGGGGGCCTCCTACGAGCAGTACTTC. It codes for CASSLGQGASYEQYF.

The rearrangement joins TRBV10-3 to TRBJ2-1; 7 nucleotides align to TRBD2. CDR3 length: 13 residues. CDR1 is ENHRY, CDR2 SYGVKD, per germline. The ends lost 8 bases at V and 5 bases at J; junction bases unmatched: 6. The CDR3 DNA reads as TGTGCCATCGGGGCTAGCGGCAACAATGAGCAGTTCTTC. This codes for CAIGASGNNEQFF.

Points on this clone: The sample carries other DNA sequences with the same CDR3. The chain links TRBV5-4 to TRBJ1-3; no clear D. The CDR3 is made up of 15 amino acids. Germline V lookup: CDR1 SGHNT, CDR2 YYREEE (reference sequence). V dropped 0 bases and J dropped 1 base, with 8 bases sitting between them. The CDR3 spells CASSLGAGSGNTIYF. In DNA, the CDR3 is TGTGCCAGCAGCTTGGGTGCAGGATCTGGAAACACCATATATTTT. Together with reference TRBV5-4 and TRBJ1-3, the CDR3 gives the full variable domain: ETGVTQSPTHLIKTRGQQVTLRCSSQSGHNTVSWYQQALGQGPQFIFQYYREEENGRGNFPPRFSGLQFPNYSSELNVNALELDDSALYLCASSLGAGSGNTIYFGEGSWLTVV.

About this clone itself: Relative to the germline gene, one junction end is altered; a read error may explain this. The rearrangement links TRBV7-7 to TRBJ1-3; 7 bases are shared with TRBD1. Looked up from germline, CDR1 is SSHAT and CDR2 is FNYEAQ (reference sequence). The CDR3 spans 16 residues. CDR3 nucleotide sequence: TGTGCTAGCAGCCCGTCGACAGGGAGCTCTGGAAACACCATATATTTT. Residues: CASSPSTGSSGNTIYF.

In nucleotides, the CDR3 is TGTGCCAGCAGTGAATTTAGGGGGACAGGCGCTTTCTTT. It translates to CASSEFRGTGAFF. This chain joins TRBV2 and TRBJ1-1, with 8 bases fitting TRBD1. V lost 2 bases and J lost 11; bases outside the gene matches: 7. The germline CDR1 and CDR2 sequences are SNHLY and FYNNEI. This CDR3 region has 13 residues.

This sequence joins TRBV10-3 and TRBJ2-6, with a weak D call TRBD1 (5 bases). Trimming removed 6 bases from V and 4 bases from J, with 13 bases in between. This CDR3 is built from 15 residues. Germline loops: CDR1 ENHRY, CDR2 SYGVKD. The CDR3 DNA sequence: TGTGCCATCAGACCAGGGTATGCAGGGGCCAACGTCCTGACTTTC. Protein sequence: CAIRPGYAGANVLTF.

V is TRBV6-5 and J is TRBJ1-2, with D hard to call. The length of the CDR3 is 14 residues. V was shortened by 4 bases and J by 2 bases, with 11 bases between the two germline ends. Looked up from germline, CDR1 is MNHEY and CDR2 is SVGAGI. CDR3 nucleotides: TGTGCCAGCAGTTCCCTCTTAGGGAACTATGGCTACACCTTC. Translating gives CASSSLLGNYGYTF.

This sequence joins TRBV7-9 and TRBJ2-7; possible D gene TRBD1, 5 bases. The CDR3 runs 12 residues. With 5 bases removed from V and 7 bases from J, the gap between germline ends came to 12 bases. Germline V gives CDR1 SEHNR, CDR2 FQNEAQ (reference sequence). The CDR3, as DNA: TGTGCCAGCAGCCAGGGTAAAAGAGAGCAGTACTTC. Encoded protein: CASSQGKREQYF.

The chain carries TRBV7-2 and TRBJ2-3; 12 bases fit TRBD2. CDR3 length equals 17 residues. The ends lost 5 bases at V and 6 bases at J; junction bases unmatched: 12. Germline CDR1 reads SGHTA; CDR2 reads FQGNSA. In DNA, the CDR3 is TGTGCCAGCAGCCTAGAGGCTAGCGGGAGGGGGAGGGATACGCAGTATTTT. Residues: CASSLEASGRGRDTQYF.

The CDR3 here is CASRGGLASDTQYF. Written as DNA, the CDR3 is TGTGCCAGCAGAGGGGGACTAGCATCCGATACGCAGTATTTT. The rearrangement links TRBV6-4 to TRBJ2-3, with 9 bases identical to TRBD2. Per the germline V gene, CDR1 is MRHNA and CDR2 is SNTAGT. The V gene end was trimmed by 6 bases and the J gene end by 6 bases; junction bases not matched to a gene: 7. CDR3 size: 14 residues.

Worth noting for this clone: The germline gene is not matched at one end of the junction; a read error may be the cause. The V call is TRBV15, the J call TRBJ2-7, with D possibly matching TRBD2 (5 bases). Per germline, CDR1 LNHNV and CDR2 YYDKDF (reference sequence). The CDR3 spans 12 residues. The DNA for the CDR3 is TGTGCCACCAGCAGAGATCTCAGCGGCCCCACCTTC. It is translated as CATSRDLSGPTF.

The V call is TRBV10-3, the J call TRBJ1-1; no definite D call. In germline, CDR1 is ENHRY, CDR2 SYGVKD. V shed 2 bases and J shed 1 base, with 14 bases lying between them. The CDR3 contains 16 residues. As DNA, the CDR3 is TGTGCCATCAGTGAGGTGTTCTGGAAGCCGAACACTGAAGCTTTCTTT. Translating gives CAISEVFWKPNTEAFF.

This clone appeared a single time. The chain joins TRBV5-1 to TRBJ2-7; 12 nucleotides match TRBD2. V was clipped by 3 bases and J by 0 bases; unmatched bases: 7. This CDR3 is built from 17 residues. Germline CDR1 and CDR2: SGHRS and YFSETQ. The CDR3 DNA is TGCGCCAGCAGCTCGGGAAAGACTAGCGGGAGCTCCTACGAGCAGTACTTC. This codes for CASSSGKTSGSSYEQYF.

This chain uses TRBV5-1 with TRBJ2-3, with 10 bases matching TRBD2. Germline-derived CDR1 and CDR2 are SGHRS and YFSETQ. The V and J ends lost 2 bases and 6 bases, in that order; junction bases with no gene match: 9. This CDR3 comprises 16 residues. The CDR3 DNA reads TGCGCCAGCAGCTTCCCAGGACTAGCGGTGGGGGATACGCAGTATTTT. Its translation is CASSFPGLAVGDTQYF.

Points on this clone: The same CDR3 also results from other DNA sequences found in this sample. The chain carries TRBV11-2 and TRBJ2-7, with D possibly TRBD1 on 7 matching bases. The V end lost 5 bases, the J end lost 2 bases, and 13 bases lay between the germline ends. From germline, CDR1 is SGHAT and CDR2 FQNNGV. The CDR3 contains 14 residues. Written as DNA, the CDR3 is TGTGCCAGCAGCCCCAGGGGGGCGACCTACGAGCAGTACTTC. Protein sequence: CASSPRGATYEQYF.